These T cell receptor beta chains were read from a single sample in a study of OX40 agonist ivuxolimab in advanced cancers. Assay: immunoSEQ multiplex PCR; the TCRdb copy retains only in-frame clones and omits some. This table holds about 20,000 clones, approximately 84% found once. This specimen consisted of CD4+ or CD8+ T cells sorted from blood, obtained in a trial of the OX40 agonist ivuxolimab. The origin of the receptors is an adult with an advanced solid tumor such as melanoma, head and neck, liver or kidney cancer. CDR3s include the opening cysteine and the closing phenylalanine or tryptophan. D genes are given only for firm matches. For some rows the clone size is stated as once, few or many, or as a class when expanded; others skip it.

j_call d_call v_call clone_size cdr3_nt cdr3_aa
TRBJ2-2 . TRBV18 . TGTGCCAGCTCACCACAGGGGAGCGGGGAGCTGTTTTTT CASSPQGSGELFF
TRBJ2-7 TRBD2 TRBV27 . TGTGCCAGCAGTGCGATCATAGCGGGAGAGACTAGCTACGAGCAGTACTTC CASSAIIAGETSYEQYF
TRBJ2-7 TRBD2 TRBV5-4 . TGTGCCAGCAGCGAGGGGCCAGCGGGGGTCTCCTACGAGCAGTACTTC CASSEGPAGVSYEQYF
TRBJ2-3 TRBD2 TRBV5-1 . TGCGCCAGCAGCAGCGGGACTTCAACCACAGATACGCAGTATTTT CASSSGTSTTDTQYF
TRBJ2-1 . TRBV30 . TGTGCCTGGGCGAGGGGGGGCGGTTACAATGAGCAGTTCTTC CAWARGGGYNEQFF
TRBJ2-1 . TRBV7-3 . TGTGCCAGCTTTCGGCGGGACTACAATGAGCAGTTCTTC CASFRRDYNEQFF
TRBJ2-1 . TRBV5-4 . TGTGCCAGCAGCCCGGACTCAAGCTCCTACAATGAGCAGTTCTTC CASSPDSSSYNEQFF
TRBJ1-2 . TRBV28 . TGTGCCAGCAGTGGGCGTGTGACAGGTCCTCGAGGTGGCTACACCTTC CASSGRVTGPRGGYTF
TRBJ2-1 TRBD2 TRBV2 . TGTGCCAGCACCGGGGGAGGGAGATTTGCCAATGAGCAGTTCTTC CASTGGGRFANEQFF
TRBJ1-5 . TRBV5-5 . TGTGCCAGCAGCGACGGGGTAGGGGATCAGCCCCAGCATTTT CASSDGVGDQPQHF
TRBJ1-6 TRBD1 TRBV11-2 . TGTGCCAGCAGCCGGGGACAGAACTCCTATAATTCACCCCTCCACTTT CASSRGQNSYNSPLHF
TRBJ2-1 . TRBV28 . TGTGCCGCGAGTGTAGGGGGTTCCTACAATGAGCAGTTCTTC CAASVGGSYNEQFF
TRBJ2-7 TRBD1 TRBV19 . TGTGCCAGTAGCGACAGGGGGCAACAGTACTTC CASSDRGQQYF
TRBJ2-7 . TRBV19 . TGTGCCAGTAGTACAAGGCCCCTCGGCGGGTTTCCCTACGAGCAGTACTTC CASSTRPLGGFPYEQYF
TRBJ2-1 TRBD2 TRBV6-5 . TGTGCCAGCAGTTCCCTTAGGGGCGGGAGCTTGAATGAGCAGTTCTTC CASSSLRGGSLNEQFF
TRBJ2-7 TRBD2 TRBV11-2 . TGTGCCAGCAGCAACCTAGCGGGAGTCTACGAGCAGTACTTC CASSNLAGVYEQYF
TRBJ2-7 . TRBV7-8 . TGTGCCAGCAGCGAGAGGGACGCCGCCTACGAGCAGTACTTC CASSERDAAYEQYF
TRBJ2-2 TRBD2 TRBV27 . TGTGCCAGCACTCAGGGCGGGAGCCGGGAGCTGTTTTTT CASTQGGSRELFF
TRBJ2-1 . TRBV10-3 . TGTGCCATCGGGGATTTGGGAGACGGTGAGCAGTTCTTC CAIGDLGDGEQFF
TRBJ2-7 . TRBV4-1 medium-sized TGCGCCAGCAGCCAAGTTTCCCCCAAGGGGGACGGACTCTACGAGCAGTACTTC CASSQVSPKGDGLYEQYF
TRBJ2-7 TRBD2 TRBV5-8 . TGTGCCAGCAGCTCCCGCGGGACTAGCTCGTTCCAGATCTCCTACGAGCAGTACTTC CASSSRGTSSFQISYEQYF
TRBJ2-3 . TRBV13 . TGTGCCAGCAGCCTCACACAGGGTCCAGATACGCAGTATTTT CASSLTQGPDTQYF
TRBJ1-4 . TRBV4-3 few TGCGCCAGCAGCCAAGTGGGGTTGAGGGAGAATGAAAAACTGTTTTTT CASSQVGLRENEKLFF
TRBJ2-1 TRBD2 TRBV4-1 . TGCGCCAGCAGCCAAGATTTGGAGGCGGGGGGCTCCTACAATGAGCAGTTCTTC CASSQDLEAGGSYNEQFF
TRBJ1-2 TRBD1 TRBV28 . TGTGCCAGCAGTGACAGGGTTAACTATGGCTACACCTTC CASSDRVNYGYTF
TRBJ2-7 TRBD1 TRBV7-3 . TGTGCCAGCAGCTTGACTCCGGGACAGGGGGCCGGAGAGCAGTACTTC CASSLTPGQGAGEQYF
TRBJ1-4 . TRBV19 . TGTGCCAGTAGTCCTCGACAGTCAACTAATGAAAAACTGTTTTTT CASSPRQSTNEKLFF
TRBJ1-2 . TRBV11-2 . TGTGCCAGCAGCTTAGGGGGGACCAGCTATGGCTACACCTTC CASSLGGTSYGYTF
TRBJ2-5 . TRBV28 . TGTGCCAGCAGTTTCATAGGGGCAGGGGAAGGAGAGACCCAGTACTTC CASSFIGAGEGETQYF
TRBJ2-7 . TRBV28 . TGTGCCAGCAGCCAGGGGGGGGGCTACGAGCAGTACTTC CASSQGGGYEQYF
TRBJ2-7 TRBD1 TRBV29-1 . TGCAGCGCTGGGACAGCCTCCTACCAGCAGTACTTC CSAGTASYQQYF
TRBJ2-2 . TRBV5-6 few TGTGCCAGCAGCTTCCCTACCACCGGGGAGCTGTTTTTT CASSFPTTGELFF
TRBJ2-3 . TRBV7-3 . TGTGCCAGCAGCTTTAATGTAGCGGGCACAGATACGCAGTATTTT CASSFNVAGTDTQYF
TRBJ1-3 . TRBV7-9 . TGTGCCAGCAGGGCAGGCGTCTCTGGAAACACCATATATTTT CASRAGVSGNTIYF
TRBJ2-5 TRBD2 TRBV5-6 . TGTGCCAGCAGCTTGCGACTAGCGTTTGGAGAGACCCAGTACTTC CASSLRLAFGETQYF
TRBJ2-5 TRBD2 TRBV11-2 . TGTGCCAGCAGCTTTGGAGGGAGGGCCTTGGAGACCCAGTACTTC CASSFGGRALETQYF
TRBJ2-7 . TRBV4-1 . TGCGCCAGCAGCCAAGAATCGATAGGCGAGTACGAGCAGTACTTC CASSQESIGEYEQYF
TRBJ2-5 . TRBV7-8 . TGTGCCAGCAGCTTAGGGTATCAGACCCAGTACTTC CASSLGYQTQYF
TRBJ2-4 . TRBV18 once TGTGCCAGCTCACAGGGGGGCAAAAACATTCAGTACTTC CASSQGGKNIQYF
TRBJ2-3 TRBD2 TRBV4-1 . TGCGCCAGCAGCGCCAGCCCTAGCGGAGGGGGCACAGATACGCAGTATTTT CASSASPSGGGTDTQYF
TRBJ2-3 TRBD1 TRBV11-2 . TGTGCCAGCAGCTTGGACAGGGTAGATACGCAGTATTTT CASSLDRVDTQYF
TRBJ1-5 . TRBV4-2 . TGTGCCAGCAGCTCCGGGGTTCAGCCCCAGCATTTT CASSSGVQPQHF
TRBJ1-6 TRBD1 TRBV6-1 . TGTGCCAGCAGTGAGGGACAGGGGGTTTCACCCCTCCACTTT CASSEGQGVSPLHF
TRBJ1-3 TRBD1 TRBV27 . TGTGCCAGCAGTGAAAACAGGGGCGCACACTCTGGAAACACCATATATTTT CASSENRGAHSGNTIYF
TRBJ2-3 . TRBV5-1 few TGCGCCAGCAGCCCAGGGGTCAGCTTCACAGATACGCAGTATTTT CASSPGVSFTDTQYF